Detailed here is one TCR beta chain. This CDR3 is 14 amino acids long. V dropped 5 bases and J dropped 2 bases, with 12 bases sitting between them. It was with unique molecular identifiers that the TCRbeta library was prepared. TCRdb re-called the PCR reads through MiXCR, storing one row per CDR3 protein. The sample consists of approximately 510,000 distinct CDR3 sequences, 18% of them appearing once. This sample was taken from a study of T-cell reconstitution after alpha-beta-depleted transplantation in children. The rearrangement joins TRBV12-3 or TRBV12-4 to TRBJ2-5; D is unresolved. The starting material was PBMCs from the stem cell graft donor, obtained from the stem cell graft. The TCR comes from a human donor who donated a stem cell graft to a child with acute lymphoblastic leukemia. The CDR3 spells CASSERSSQETQYF. DNA for the CDR3: TGTGCCAGCAGTGAGAGGAGTTCACAAGAGACCCAGTACTTC.